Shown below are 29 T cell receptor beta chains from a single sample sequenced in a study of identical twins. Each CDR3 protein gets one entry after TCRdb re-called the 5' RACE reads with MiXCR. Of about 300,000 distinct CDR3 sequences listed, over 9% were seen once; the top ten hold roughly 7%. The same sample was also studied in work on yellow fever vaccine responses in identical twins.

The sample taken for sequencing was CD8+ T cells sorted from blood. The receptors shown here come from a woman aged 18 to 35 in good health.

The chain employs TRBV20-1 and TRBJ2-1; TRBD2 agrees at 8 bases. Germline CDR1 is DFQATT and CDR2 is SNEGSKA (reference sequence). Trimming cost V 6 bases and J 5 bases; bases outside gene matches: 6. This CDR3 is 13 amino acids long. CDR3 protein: CSAGLDLDNEQFF. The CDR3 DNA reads TGCAGTGCGGGACTAGATCTCGACAATGAGCAGTTCTTC.

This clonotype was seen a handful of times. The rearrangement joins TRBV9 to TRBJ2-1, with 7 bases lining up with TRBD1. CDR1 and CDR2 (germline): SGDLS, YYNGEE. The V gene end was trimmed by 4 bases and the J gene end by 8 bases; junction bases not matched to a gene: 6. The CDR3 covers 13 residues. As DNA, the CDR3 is TGTGCCAGCAGCTTCGGACAGGCTGATGAGCAGTTCTTC. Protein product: CASSFGQADEQFF.

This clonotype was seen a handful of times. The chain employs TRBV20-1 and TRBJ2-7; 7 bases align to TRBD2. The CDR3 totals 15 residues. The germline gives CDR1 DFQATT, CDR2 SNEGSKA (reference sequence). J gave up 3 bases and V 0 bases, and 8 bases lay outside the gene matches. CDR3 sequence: CSARDLDGRNYEQYF. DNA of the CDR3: TGCAGTGCTAGAGATCTGGACGGGAGGAACTACGAGCAGTACTTC.

As DNA, the CDR3 is TGTGCCAGCAGAGGGTGGGACTCTGGCCTCAATGAGCAGTTCTTC. This encodes CASRGWDSGLNEQFF. This chain connects TRBV27 to TRBJ2-1; tentative D call: TRBD2 (6 bases). The CDR3 runs 15 residues. CDR1 and CDR2 from the germline V gene are MNHEY and SMNVEV (reference sequence). Trimming left V 6 bases short and J 6 bases short, with 18 bases between.

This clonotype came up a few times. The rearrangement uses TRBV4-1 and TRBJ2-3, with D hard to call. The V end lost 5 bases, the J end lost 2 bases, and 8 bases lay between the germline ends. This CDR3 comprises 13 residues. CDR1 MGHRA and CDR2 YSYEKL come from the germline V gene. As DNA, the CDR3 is TGCGCCAGCAGCGGTCAGCTCACAGATACGCAGTATTTT. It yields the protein CASSGQLTDTQYF.

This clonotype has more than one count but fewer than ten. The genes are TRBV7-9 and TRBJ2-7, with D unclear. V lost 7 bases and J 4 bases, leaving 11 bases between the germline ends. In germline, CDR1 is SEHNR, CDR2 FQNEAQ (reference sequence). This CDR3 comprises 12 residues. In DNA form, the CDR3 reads TGTGCCAGCAACTCGAACCCGTACGAGCAGTACTTC. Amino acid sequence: CASNSNPYEQYF.

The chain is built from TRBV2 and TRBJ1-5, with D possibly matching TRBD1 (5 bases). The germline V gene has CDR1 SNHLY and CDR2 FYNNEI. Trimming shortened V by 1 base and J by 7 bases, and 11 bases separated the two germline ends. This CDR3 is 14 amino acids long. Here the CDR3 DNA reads TGTGCCAGCAGTGAAGGGCAGGGAAGCCAGCCCCAGCATTTT. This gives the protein CASSEGQGSQPQHF. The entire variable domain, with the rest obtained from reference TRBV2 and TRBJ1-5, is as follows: EPEVTQTPSHQVTQMGQEVILRCVPISNHLYFYWYRQILGQKVEFLVSFYNNEISEKSEIFDDQFSVERPDGSNFTLKIRSTKLEDSAMYFCASSEGQGSQPQHFGDGTRLSIL.

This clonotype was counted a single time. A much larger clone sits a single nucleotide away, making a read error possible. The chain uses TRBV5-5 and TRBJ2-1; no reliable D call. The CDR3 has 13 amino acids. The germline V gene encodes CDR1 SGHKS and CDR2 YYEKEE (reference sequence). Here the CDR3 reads CAISLELLGEQFF. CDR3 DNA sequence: TGTGCCATCAGCTTGGAGCTCCTTGGGGAGCAGTTCTTC.

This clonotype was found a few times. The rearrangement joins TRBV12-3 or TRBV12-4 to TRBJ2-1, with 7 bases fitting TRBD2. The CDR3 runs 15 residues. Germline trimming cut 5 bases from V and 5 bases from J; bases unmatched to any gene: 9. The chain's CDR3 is CASSPFSGEHNEQFF. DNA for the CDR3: TGTGCCAGCAGTCCATTCAGCGGGGAACACAATGAGCAGTTCTTC.

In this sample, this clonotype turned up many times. This chain's CDR3 is CSARDGGWGETQYF. CDR3 coding DNA: TGCAGTGCTAGAGATGGGGGCTGGGGAGAGACCCAGTACTTC. The chain is built from TRBV20-1 and TRBJ2-5; D possibly corresponds to TRBD1 (6 bases). V was pared by 0 bases and J by 4 bases, with 12 bases between. The CDR3 is 14 residues long. Germline V gene data show CDR1 as DFQATT and CDR2 as SNEGSKA (reference sequence).

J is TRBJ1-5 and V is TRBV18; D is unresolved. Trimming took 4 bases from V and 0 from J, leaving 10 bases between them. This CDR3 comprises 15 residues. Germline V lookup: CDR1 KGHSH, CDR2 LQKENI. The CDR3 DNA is TGTGCCAGCTCACAGGCCGTCGATAGCAATCAGCCCCAGCATTTT. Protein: CASSQAVDSNQPQHF.

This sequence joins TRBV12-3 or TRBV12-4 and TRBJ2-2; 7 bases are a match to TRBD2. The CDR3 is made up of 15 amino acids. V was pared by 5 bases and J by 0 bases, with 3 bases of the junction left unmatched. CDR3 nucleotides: TGTGCCAGCAGTGGGGACTATGCGAACACCGGGGAGCTGTTTTTT. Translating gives CASSGDYANTGELFF.

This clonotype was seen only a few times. CDR3 in DNA: TGTGCCAGCAGCTTATCGCCCACAGCTAACACTGAAGCTTTCTTT. Translating gives CASSLSPTANTEAFF. The V and J genes are TRBV7-6 and TRBJ1-1, with unresolved D. Trimming left V 2 bases short and J 2 bases short, with 12 bases between. CDR1 is SGHVS, CDR2 FNYEAQ, per germline. CDR3 length: 15 residues.

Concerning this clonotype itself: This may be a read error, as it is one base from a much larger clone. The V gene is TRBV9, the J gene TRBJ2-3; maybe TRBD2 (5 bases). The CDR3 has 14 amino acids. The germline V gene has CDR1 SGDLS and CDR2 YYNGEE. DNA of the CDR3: TGTGCCAGCAGCGCTAGCCCCCTCTCCGATAAGCAGTATTTT. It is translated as CASSASPLSDKQYF.

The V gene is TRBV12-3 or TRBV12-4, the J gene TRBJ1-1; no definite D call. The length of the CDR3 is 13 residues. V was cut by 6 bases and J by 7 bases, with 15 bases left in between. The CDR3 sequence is CASRPDRALEAFF. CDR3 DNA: TGTGCCAGCAGGCCAGACCGGGCCCTTGAAGCTTTCTTT.

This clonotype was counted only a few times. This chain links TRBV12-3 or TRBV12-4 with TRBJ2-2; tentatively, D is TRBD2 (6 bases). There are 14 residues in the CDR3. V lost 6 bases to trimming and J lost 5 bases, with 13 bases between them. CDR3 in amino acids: CASSRDWATGELFF. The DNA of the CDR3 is TGTGCCAGCAGCCGGGACTGGGCGACCGGGGAGCTGTTTTTT.

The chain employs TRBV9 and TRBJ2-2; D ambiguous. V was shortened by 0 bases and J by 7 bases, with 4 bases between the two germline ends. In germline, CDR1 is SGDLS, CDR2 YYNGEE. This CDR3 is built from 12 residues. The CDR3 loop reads CASSVADGELFF. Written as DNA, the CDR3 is TGTGCCAGCAGCGTAGCTGACGGGGAGCTGTTTTTT. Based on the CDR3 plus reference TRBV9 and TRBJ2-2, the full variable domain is DSGVTQTPKHLITATGQRVTLRCSPRSGDLSVYWYQQSLDQGLQFLIQYYNGEERAKGNILERFSAQQFPDLHSELNLSSLELGDSALYFCASSVADGELFFGEGSRLTVL.

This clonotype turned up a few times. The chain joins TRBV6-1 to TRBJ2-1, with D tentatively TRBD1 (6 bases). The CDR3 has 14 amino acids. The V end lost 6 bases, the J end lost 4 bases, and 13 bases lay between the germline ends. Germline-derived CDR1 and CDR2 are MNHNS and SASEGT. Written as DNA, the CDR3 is TGTGCCAGCAGCGAAAGACAGGTGTACAATGAGCAGTTCTTC. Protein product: CASSERQVYNEQFF.

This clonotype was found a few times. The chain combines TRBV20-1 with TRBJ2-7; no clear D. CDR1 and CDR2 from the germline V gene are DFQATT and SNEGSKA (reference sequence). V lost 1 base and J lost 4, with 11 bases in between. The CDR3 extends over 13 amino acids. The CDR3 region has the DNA TGCAGTGCTAGAGGGACCATAAGTTACGAGCAGTACTTC. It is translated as CSARGTISYEQYF.

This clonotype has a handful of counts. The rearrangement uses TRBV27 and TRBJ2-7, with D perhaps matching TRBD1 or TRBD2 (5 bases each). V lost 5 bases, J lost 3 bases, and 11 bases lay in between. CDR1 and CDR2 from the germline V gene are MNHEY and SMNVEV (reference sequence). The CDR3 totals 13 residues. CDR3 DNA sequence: TGTGCCAGCAGTCGGGACGGAGACTACGAGCAGTACTTC. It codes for CASSRDGDYEQYF.

The chain's CDR3 is CASVDGGGTEAFF. In DNA, the CDR3 is TGTGCCAGCGTGGATGGAGGCGGCACTGAAGCTTTCTTT. The gene calls are TRBV6-1 and TRBJ1-1; D is unresolved. V lost 8 bases and J 4 bases, leaving 14 bases between the germline ends. Germline CDR1 is MNHNS and CDR2 is SASEGT. This CDR3 is built from 13 residues.

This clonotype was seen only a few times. CDR3 nucleotide sequence: TGTGCCAGCAGCTTGGGGGGGCTGTGGGAGACCCAGTACTTC. This codes for CASSLGGLWETQYF. This chain joins TRBV5-6 and TRBJ2-5; D perhaps matches TRBD1 (6 bases). CDR3 length: 14 residues. Trimming took 0 bases from V and 5 from J, leaving 11 bases between them. Germline V gives CDR1 SGHDT, CDR2 YYEEEE.

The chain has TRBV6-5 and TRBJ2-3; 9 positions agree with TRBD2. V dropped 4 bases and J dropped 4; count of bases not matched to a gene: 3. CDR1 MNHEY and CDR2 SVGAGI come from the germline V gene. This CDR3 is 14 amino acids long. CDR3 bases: TGTGCCAGCAGTTGGGGACTAGCTGCAGATACGCAGTATTTT. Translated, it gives CASSWGLAADTQYF.

CDR3 in amino acids: CASRPGTGDNQPQHF. The CDR3 nucleotides are TGTGCCAGCAGACCTGGGACAGGGGACAATCAGCCCCAGCATTTT. The chain has TRBV7-9 and TRBJ1-5; 10 bases line up with TRBD1. The trim removed 6 bases at V and 3 bases at J, leaving 5 bases unmatched. The CDR3 covers 15 residues. In germline, CDR1 is SEHNR, CDR2 FQNEAQ (reference sequence).

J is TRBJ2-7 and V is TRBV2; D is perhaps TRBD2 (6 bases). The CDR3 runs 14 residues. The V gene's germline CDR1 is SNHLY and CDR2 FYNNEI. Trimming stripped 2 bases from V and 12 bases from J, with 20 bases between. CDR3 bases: TGTGCCAGCAGTGAAAATCCCTCCGCCAGGGACTCGTACGTC. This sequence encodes CASSENPSARDSYV.

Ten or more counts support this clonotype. CDR3 amino acids: CASSSQREFPYEQYF. The CDR3 nucleotides read TGTGCCAGCAGCTCTCAGCGGGAGTTTCCTTACGAGCAGTACTTC. This chain uses TRBV7-9 with TRBJ2-7; TRBD2 aligns across 8 bases. The CDR3 covers 15 residues. Germline V gives CDR1 SEHNR, CDR2 FQNEAQ (reference sequence). The J segment lost 4 bases and the V segment lost 4 bases, leaving 9 bases of the junction unmatched. The full variable domain, in which reference TRBV7-9 and TRBJ2-7 provide the parts outside the CDR3, is DTGVSQNPRHKITKRGQNVTFRCDPISEHNRLYWYRQTLGQGPEFLTYFQNEAQLEKSRLLSDRFSAERPKGSFSTLEIQRTEQGDSAMYLCASSSQREFPYEQYFGPGTRLTVT.

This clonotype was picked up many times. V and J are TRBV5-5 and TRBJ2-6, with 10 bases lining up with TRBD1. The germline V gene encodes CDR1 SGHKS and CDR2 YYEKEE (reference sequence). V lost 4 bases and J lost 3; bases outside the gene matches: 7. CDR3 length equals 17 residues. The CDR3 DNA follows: TGTGCCAGCAGCCTTGGACAGGGGGTTGGTGGGGCCAACGTCCTGACTTTC. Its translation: CASSLGQGVGGANVLTF.

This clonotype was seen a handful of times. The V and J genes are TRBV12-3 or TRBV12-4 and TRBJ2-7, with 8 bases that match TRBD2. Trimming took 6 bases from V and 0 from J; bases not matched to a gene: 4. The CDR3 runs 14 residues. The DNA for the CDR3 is TGTGCCAGCAGCCACGCGGGAGGCTCCTACGAGCAGTACTTC. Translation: CASSHAGGSYEQYF.

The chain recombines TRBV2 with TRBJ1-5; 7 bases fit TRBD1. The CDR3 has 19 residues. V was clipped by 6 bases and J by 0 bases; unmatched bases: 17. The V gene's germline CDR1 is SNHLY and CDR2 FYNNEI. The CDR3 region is CASRDMGPDRVRSNQPQHF. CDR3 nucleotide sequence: TGTGCCAGCAGGGATATGGGCCCCGACAGGGTTCGTAGCAATCAGCCCCAGCATTTT. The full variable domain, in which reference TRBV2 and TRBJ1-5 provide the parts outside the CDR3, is EPEVTQTPSHQVTQMGQEVILRCVPISNHLYFYWYRQILGQKVEFLVSFYNNEISEKSEIFDDQFSVERPDGSNFTLKIRSTKLEDSAMYFCASRDMGPDRVRSNQPQHFGDGTRLSIL.